These 3 T cell receptor beta chains share one sample of origin, sequenced in a study of blood T cell repertoires in COVID-19. Libraries were prepared by immunoSEQ multiplex PCR; TCRdb keeps only in-frame clonotypes and omits some of them. The repertoire holds some 150,000 clones, with roughly 89% as singletons. The sample comprised peripheral blood. These receptor sequences come from a woman between 45 and 65 years old with acute or convalescent COVID-19.

The chain links TRBV6-5 to TRBJ2-7, with 9 nucleotides matching TRBD1. The ends lost 5 bases at V and 7 bases at J; junction bases unmatched: 12. Germline V lookup: CDR1 MNHEY, CDR2 SVGAGI. The CDR3 consists of 15 residues. CDR3 bases: TGTGCCAGCAGTCCACAGGGGGCCTCAAAGGGGGAGCAGTACTTC. Amino acid sequence: CASSPQGASKGEQYF.

This chain links TRBV7-9 with TRBJ1-4; unclear D gene. The CDR3 is 14 amino acids. V was shortened by 5 bases and J by 5 bases, with 12 bases between the two germline ends. Germline loops: CDR1 SEHNR, CDR2 FQNEAQ (reference sequence). The CDR3 loop reads CASSPGAYNEKLFF. The DNA for the CDR3 is TGTGCCAGCAGCCCAGGTGCCTACAATGAAAAACTGTTTTTT. Filled out from reference TRBV7-9 and TRBJ1-4, the complete variable domain reads DTGVSQNPRHKITKRGQNVTFRCDPISEHNRLYWYRQTLGQGPEFLTYFQNEAQLEKSRLLSDRFSAERPKGSFSTLEIQRTEQGDSAMYLCASSPGAYNEKLFFGSGTQLSVL.

The chain links TRBV7-9 to TRBJ2-7, with D perhaps being TRBD1 or TRBD2 (6 bases each). Germline CDR1 reads SEHNR; CDR2 reads FQNEAQ (reference sequence). V was trimmed by 6 bases and J by 6 bases, leaving 15 bases between them. This CDR3 region has 13 residues. CDR3 residues: CASSLQGGSEQYF. CDR3 DNA: TGTGCCAGCAGTTTACAGGGAGGTTCCGAGCAGTACTTC.